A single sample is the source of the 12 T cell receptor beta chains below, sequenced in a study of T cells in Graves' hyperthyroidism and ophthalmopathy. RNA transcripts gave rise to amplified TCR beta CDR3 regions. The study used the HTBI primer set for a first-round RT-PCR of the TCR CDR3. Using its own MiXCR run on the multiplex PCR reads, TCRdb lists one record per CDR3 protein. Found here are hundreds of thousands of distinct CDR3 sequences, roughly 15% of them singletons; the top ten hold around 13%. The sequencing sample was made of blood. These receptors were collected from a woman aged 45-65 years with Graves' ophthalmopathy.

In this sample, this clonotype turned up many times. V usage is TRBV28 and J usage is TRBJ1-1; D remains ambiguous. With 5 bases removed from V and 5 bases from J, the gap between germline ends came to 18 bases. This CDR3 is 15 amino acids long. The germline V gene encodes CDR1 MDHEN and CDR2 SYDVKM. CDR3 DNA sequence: TGTGCCAGCAGTCCCCAGGAAGGTGGCATGACTGAAGCTTTCTTT. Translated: CASSPQEGGMTEAFF. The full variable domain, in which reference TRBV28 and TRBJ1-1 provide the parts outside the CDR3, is DVKVTQSSRYLVKRTGEKVFLECVQDMDHENMFWYRQDPGLGLRLIYFSYDVKMKEKGDIPEGYSVSREKKERFSLILESASTNQTSMYLCASSPQEGGMTEAFFGQGTRLTVV.

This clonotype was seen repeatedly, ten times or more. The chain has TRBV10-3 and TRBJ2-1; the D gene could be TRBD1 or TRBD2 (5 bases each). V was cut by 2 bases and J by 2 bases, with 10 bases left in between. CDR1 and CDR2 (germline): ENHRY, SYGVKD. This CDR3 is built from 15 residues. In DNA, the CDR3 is TGTGCCATCAGTGAGGGGGACCAACCCTACAATGAGCAGTTCTTC. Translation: CAISEGDQPYNEQFF.

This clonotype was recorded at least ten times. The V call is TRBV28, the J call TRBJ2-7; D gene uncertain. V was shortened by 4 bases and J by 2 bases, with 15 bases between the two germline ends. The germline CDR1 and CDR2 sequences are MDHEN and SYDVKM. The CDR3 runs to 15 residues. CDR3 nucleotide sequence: TGTGCCAGCAGTTCCCCCGGCCAGGAGACCTACGAGCAGTACTTC. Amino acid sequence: CASSSPGQETYEQYF.

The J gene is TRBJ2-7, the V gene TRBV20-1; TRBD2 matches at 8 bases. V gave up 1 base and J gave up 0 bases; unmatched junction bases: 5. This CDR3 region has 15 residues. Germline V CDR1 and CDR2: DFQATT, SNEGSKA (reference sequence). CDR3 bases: TGCAGTGCTAGAGTTCTAGCGGGCACCTCCTACGAGCAGTACTTC. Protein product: CSARVLAGTSYEQYF.

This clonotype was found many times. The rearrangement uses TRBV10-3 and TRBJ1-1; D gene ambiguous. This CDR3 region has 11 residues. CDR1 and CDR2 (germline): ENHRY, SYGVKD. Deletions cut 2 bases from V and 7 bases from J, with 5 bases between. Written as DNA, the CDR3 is TGTGCCATCAGTGAGGGATTTGAAGCTTTCTTT. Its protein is CAISEGFEAFF.

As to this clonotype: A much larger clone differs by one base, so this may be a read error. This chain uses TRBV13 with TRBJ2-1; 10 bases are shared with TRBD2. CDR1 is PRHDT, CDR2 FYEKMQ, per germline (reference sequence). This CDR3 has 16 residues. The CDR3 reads CASSLSLAGTYNERFF. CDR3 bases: TGTGCCAGCAGCTTATCACTAGCGGGAACCTACAATGAGCGGTTCTTC.

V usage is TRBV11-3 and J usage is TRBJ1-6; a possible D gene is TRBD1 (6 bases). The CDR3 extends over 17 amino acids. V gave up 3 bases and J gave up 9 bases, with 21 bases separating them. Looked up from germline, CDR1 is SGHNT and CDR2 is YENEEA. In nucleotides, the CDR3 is TGTGCCAGCAGCTTGGACCCCGACCAGGGGCTGGGTTCACCCCTCCACTTT. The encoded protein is CASSLDPDQGLGSPLHF. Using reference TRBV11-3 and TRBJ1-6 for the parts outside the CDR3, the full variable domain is EAGVVQSPRYKIIEKKQPVAFWCNPISGHNTLYWYLQNLGQGPELLIRYENEEAVDDSQLPKDRFSAERLKGVDSTLKIQPAELGDSAVYLCASSLDPDQGLGSPLHFGNGTRLTVT.

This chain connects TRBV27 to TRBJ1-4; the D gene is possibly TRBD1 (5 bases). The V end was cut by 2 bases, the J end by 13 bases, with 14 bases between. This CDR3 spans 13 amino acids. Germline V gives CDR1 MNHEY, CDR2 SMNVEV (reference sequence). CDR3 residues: CASSLKEGIRLFF. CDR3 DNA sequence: TGTGCCAGCAGTTTAAAAGAGGGGATTCGACTGTTTTTT.

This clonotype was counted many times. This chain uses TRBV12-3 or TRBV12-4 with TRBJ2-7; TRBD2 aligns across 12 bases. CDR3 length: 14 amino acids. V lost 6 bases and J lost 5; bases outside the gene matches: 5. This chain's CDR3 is CASSRTSGTHEQYF. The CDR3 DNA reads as TGTGCCAGCAGCCGGACTAGCGGGACCCACGAGCAGTACTTC.

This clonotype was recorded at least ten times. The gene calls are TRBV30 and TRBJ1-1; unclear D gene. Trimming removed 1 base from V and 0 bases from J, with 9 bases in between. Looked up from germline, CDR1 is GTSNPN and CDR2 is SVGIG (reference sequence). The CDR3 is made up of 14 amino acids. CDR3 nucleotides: TGTGCCTGGAGTGGTAGGGCCTTGAACACTGAAGCTTTCTTT. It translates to CAWSGRALNTEAFF.

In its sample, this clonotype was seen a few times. The DNA for the CDR3 is TGTGCCAGCAGCTTTGGGGGAAATCCTTTGAGGGAGCAGTACTTC. Translating gives CASSFGGNPLREQYF. The rearrangement links TRBV5-8 to TRBJ2-7; D may match TRBD1 or TRBD2 (5 bases each). Germline V gene sequence: CDR1 SGHTS, CDR2 YDEGEE. The CDR3 sequence is 15 residues long. V was clipped by 2 bases and J by 7 bases, with 19 bases between them.

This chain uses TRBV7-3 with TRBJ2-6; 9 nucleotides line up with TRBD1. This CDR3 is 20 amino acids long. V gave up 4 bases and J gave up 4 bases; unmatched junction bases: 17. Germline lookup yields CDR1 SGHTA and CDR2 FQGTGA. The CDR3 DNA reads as TGTGCCAGCAGCTCTCCCCCCCGGGACAGGGAAGTTGCGGGGGCCAACGTCCTGACTTTC. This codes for CASSSPPRDREVAGANVLTF.